Given below is one TCR beta chain in context. This clonotype was observed a few times. The target of this receptor is not known. The input lacks base qualities; no much larger clone sits a single base away. TCR beta CDR3 regions were amplified from RNA transcripts. For the first round of RT-PCR on the TCR CDR3, the HTBI primer set was used together with the Qiagen OneStep RT-PCR kit. Libraries were constructed in a second round of multiplex PCR, after which size selection and purification were performed. Libraries were sequenced paired-end with 100 bp reads on an Illumina HiSeq2000. The authors' pipeline ran thus. SOAPnuke was used to process the raw data, removing reads that contained adapters or uncalled bases, had a mean Phred below 15, or lacked an exact match to the constant primer or identifier. High-quality paired reads were merged with COPE v1.2.5, and unique nucleotide sequences were defined as clonotypes. MiTCR v1.1 was used to align the clonotypes against IMGT TRBV, TRBD and TRBJ reference segments. Only V-J combinations with frequency above 0.0001, covering approximately 99% of repertoires, were analysed. A TCS score was defined as the ratio of F50 (clonal expansion) to E x V (chaos), with BLOSUM62-based TCRdist applied between CDR3 peptides within each V-J. Welch's t-statistics and random forest reduced 500 to 650 V-J features to 13, which were used in a naive Bayes classifier (R e1071). The public reads were quality trimmed at Q25 with fastp and then assembled into clones with MiXCR by TCRdb, keeping productive beta chains. Records with the same CDR3 protein are collapsed into one entry carrying the most frequent genes and DNA. What appears here as the V and J calls and clone size reflects TCRdb's work, not the paper's. Here the sample has around 380,000 distinct CDR3 sequences; roughly 13% occur a single time. Together, the top ten hold around 21% of the sample.

Hyperthyroidism patients were newly diagnosed, had a disease duration of under 2 months, and were aged 18 to 65 years. Any patient with an uncontrolled infection, another autoimmune disease, pregnancy or lactation was excluded. Diagnoses were established on the basis of clinical symptoms, serum thyroxine and TRAb, thyroid ultrasound, and orbital computed tomography. For progressor patients, blood was drawn at the first diagnosis of hyperthyroidism, before any ophthalmopathy symptoms had appeared. PBMCs were isolated from about 9 ml of fresh peripheral blood by Ficoll-Paque density gradient centrifugation. Progressor patients were defined as those initially diagnosed with Graves' hyperthyroidism in whom ophthalmopathy developed during follow-up. Total RNA was extracted using Trizol reagent, and RNA quality was assessed on an Agilent 2100 Bioanalyzer. The CDR3 contains 15 residues, cysteine and phenylalanine counted. Only CDR3 DNA is held: 45 bases, read in frame from base 1. Trimming costs V 3 bases and J 2 bases, and their ends lie 11 bases apart. CDR1 and CDR2, looked up from the germline V gene (reference sequence), are LNHDA and SQIVND.

This record comes from a study of T cells in Graves' hyperthyroidism and ophthalmopathy (dated by TCRdb to between 2018 and 2021). About the full investigation: Peripheral blood samples were taken at the time of initial diagnosis, prior to any treatment. A discovery cohort of about 95 patients, about 43 with Graves' ophthalmopathy and under 60 with stable Graves' hyperthyroidism, was used to find distinguishing TCR V-J signatures. Prospective prediction of ophthalmopathy was tested in an independent validation cohort consisting of about 20 hyperthyroidism patients and some 16 patients who later progressed to ophthalmopathy. For training and testing, the 110 or so patients in the discovery cohort were randomly divided in a 7:3 ratio. The study also compared thyroid tissue and blood T-cell repertoires from 6 or 7 Graves' hyperthyroidism patients. Once sampling was done, hyperthyroidism patients were given methimazole at a starting dose of 30 mg daily, whereas ophthalmopathy patients were given high-dose intravenous methylprednisolone. The paper describes TCR Vbeta CDR3 sequencing of some 130 peripheral blood samples, made up of fewer than 50 ophthalmopathy patients, approximately 76 hyperthyroidism patients and approximately 17 progressor patients.

Findings and caveats that apply to the study as a whole: Sample size was not statistically predetermined, and investigators were not blinded to group allocation. In validation, the model predicted progression to ophthalmopathy with approximately 70% sensitivity and around 72% specificity, a median of 6.5 months before onset. Most expanded thyroid clonotypes (frequency above 0.001) were also detected in blood, a finding suggesting that blood repertoires may reflect thyroid immune responses. Ophthalmopathy was separated from stable hyperthyroidism by a 13 V-J signature model, with about 88% sensitivity and roughly 81% specificity obtained in cross-validation and 80%/75% obtained in testing.

The sequence was obtained from a young man with Graves' hyperthyroidism that later progressed to Graves' ophthalmopathy. Material for sequencing was blood. The rearranged segments are TRBV19 and TRBJ1-5, with the D gene too uncertain to name. DNA sequence: TGTGCCAGTAGTATCGATCGGATGGGCAATCAGCCCCAGCATTTT. Its protein product is CASSIDRMGNQPQHF.